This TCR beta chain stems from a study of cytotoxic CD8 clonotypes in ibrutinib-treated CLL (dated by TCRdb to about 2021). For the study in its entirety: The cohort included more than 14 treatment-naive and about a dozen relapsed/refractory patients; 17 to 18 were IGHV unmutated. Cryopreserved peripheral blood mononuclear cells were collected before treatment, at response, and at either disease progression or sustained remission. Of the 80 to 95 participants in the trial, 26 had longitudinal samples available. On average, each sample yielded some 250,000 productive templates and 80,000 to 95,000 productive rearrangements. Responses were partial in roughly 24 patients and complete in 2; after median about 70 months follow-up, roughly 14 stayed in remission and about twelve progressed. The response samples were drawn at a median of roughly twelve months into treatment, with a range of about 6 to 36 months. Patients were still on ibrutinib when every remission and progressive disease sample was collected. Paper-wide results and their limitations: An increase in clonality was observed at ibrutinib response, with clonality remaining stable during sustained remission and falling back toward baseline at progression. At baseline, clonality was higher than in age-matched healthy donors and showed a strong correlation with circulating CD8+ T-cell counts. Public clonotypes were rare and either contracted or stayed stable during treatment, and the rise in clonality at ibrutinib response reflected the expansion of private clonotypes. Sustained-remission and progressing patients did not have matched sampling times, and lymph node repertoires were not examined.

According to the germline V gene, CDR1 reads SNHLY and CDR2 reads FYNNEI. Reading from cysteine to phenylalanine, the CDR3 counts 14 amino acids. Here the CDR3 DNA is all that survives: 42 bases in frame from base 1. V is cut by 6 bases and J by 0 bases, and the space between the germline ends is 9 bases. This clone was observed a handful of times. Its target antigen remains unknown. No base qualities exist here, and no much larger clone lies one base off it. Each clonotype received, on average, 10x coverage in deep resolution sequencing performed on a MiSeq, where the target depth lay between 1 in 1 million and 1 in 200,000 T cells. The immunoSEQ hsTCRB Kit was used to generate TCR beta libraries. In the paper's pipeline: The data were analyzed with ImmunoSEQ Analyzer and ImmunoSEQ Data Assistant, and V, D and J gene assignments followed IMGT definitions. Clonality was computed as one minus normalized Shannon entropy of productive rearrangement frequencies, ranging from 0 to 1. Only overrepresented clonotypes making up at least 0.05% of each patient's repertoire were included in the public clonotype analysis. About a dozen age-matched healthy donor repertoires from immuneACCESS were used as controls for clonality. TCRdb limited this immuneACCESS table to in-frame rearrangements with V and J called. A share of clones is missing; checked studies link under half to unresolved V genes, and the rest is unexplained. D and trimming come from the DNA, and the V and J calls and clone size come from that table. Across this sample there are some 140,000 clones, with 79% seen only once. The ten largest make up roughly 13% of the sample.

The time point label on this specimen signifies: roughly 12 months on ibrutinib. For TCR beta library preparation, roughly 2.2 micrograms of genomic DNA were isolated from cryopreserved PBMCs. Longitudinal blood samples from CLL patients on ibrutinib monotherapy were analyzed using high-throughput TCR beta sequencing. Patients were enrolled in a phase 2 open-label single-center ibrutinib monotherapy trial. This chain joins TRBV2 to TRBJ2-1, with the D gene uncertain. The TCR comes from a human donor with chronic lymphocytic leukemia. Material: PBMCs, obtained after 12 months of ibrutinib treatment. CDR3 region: CASSLGSSYNEQFF. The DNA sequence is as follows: TGTGCCAGCAGCCTAGGGTCCTCCTACAATGAGCAGTTCTTC.